Sequencing of this TCR beta chain was carried out in a study of naive and memory T cell subsets. This clonotype was recorded at least ten times. CDR1 is SGHRS, CDR2 YFSETQ, per germline. V was shortened by 0 bases and J by 1 base, with 11 bases between the two germline ends. CDR3 size: 16 residues. Both TRBC1 and TRBC2 were covered by a beta constant-region primer of two equimolar oligonucleotides. TCRdb processed the UMI-ligation and nested PCR reads anew with MiXCR; each CDR3 protein has one entry. This sample has about 90,000 distinct CDR3 sequences; about 7% occur once, and the top ten carry 1.6%.

The receptor was isolated from a human donor in good health. The sample comprised central memory CD4+ T cells from blood. This chain links TRBV5-1 with TRBJ1-3; possible D gene TRBD1, 6 bases. The CDR3 sequence: CASSLGQGISGNTIYF. DNA of the CDR3: TGCGCCAGCAGCTTGGGCCAGGGGATATCTGGAAACACCATATATTTT.